This entry describes one TCR beta chain. Its antigen is undetermined. This CDR3 has 15 residues. CDR1 and CDR2 from the germline V gene are ENHRY and SYGVKD. These data belong to a study of cytomegalovirus exposure and HLA in healthy donors. Study-wide background: As an earlier analysis found, around 190 million T cells yielded about 120 million unique TCR beta sequences. Findings and caveats of the study: Testing in vitro showed a few CMV-associated chains specific for CMV antigens.

It was with 60 Vbeta and 13 Jbeta primers that the PCR ran. Methods used by the authors: There were around 80 million unique TCR beta chains by a later count, and some 11 million of them were shared. Assay used: immunoSEQ multiplex PCR; TCRdb lists only in-frame clones, some missing. That table supplies the V and J calls and clone size; D and trimming were determined from the DNA. The sample carries over 150,000 clones, 80% to 90% recorded once. This TCR derives from a man aged 30 to 45 in good health and CMV-seropositive. Material for sequencing was PBMCs. The V and J genes are TRBV10-3 and TRBJ2-5, with 9 positions matching TRBD1. The better agreement between TRBJ2-7 and the DNA end casts doubt on the J call. The CDR3 DNA is TGTGCCATCAATCCGGGACAGGGTCGAATCTACGAGCAGTACTTC. It encodes CAINPGQGRIYEQYF.